This passage covers 28 T cell receptor beta chains from one sample sequenced in a study of post-analysis software for immune sequencing data (dated by TCRdb to the mid-2010s). The study at large found these results: Four or five TRBV segments, including TRBV5-6, TRBV5-1 and TRBV20-1, were significantly more frequent in patients than controls.

Their antigen targets remain unknown. The library was made by PCR. This sample was sequenced with an Illumina HiSeq 2500. Unique molecular identifiers were incorporated into TCR beta cDNA libraries to reduce PCR and sequencing biases. Through fastp at Q25 and MiXCR, TCRdb rebuilt clones from the public reads, retaining in-frame beta chains. All rows with the same CDR3 protein become a single entry with the most common DNA and genes. This sample holds about 430,000 distinct CDR3 sequences; approximately 42% were observed only once. The ten largest clones add up to under 9% of the sample. The sample taken for sequencing was blood. The receptors derive from a girl aged 2-15 years with multiple sclerosis.

This clonotype was counted ten times or more. J is TRBJ2-1 and V is TRBV6-5, with D hard to call. CDR3 size: 13 residues. V was pared by 0 bases and J by 7 bases, with 7 bases between. CDR1 and CDR2 (germline): MNHEY, SVGAGI. CDR3 sequence reads: CASSYSSRNEQFF. CDR3 DNA: TGTGCCAGCAGTTACTCGTCAAGAAATGAGCAGTTCTTC.

This clonotype showed up just a few times. This chain uses TRBV10-3 with TRBJ1-2, with 7 bases that match TRBD1. This CDR3 has 16 residues. Germline CDR1 is ENHRY and CDR2 is SYGVKD. V trimming: 3 bases; J trimming: 2 bases; junction bases outside the gene matches: 9. CDR3 sequence (DNA): TGTGCCATCAGTGATGGGGGACAGAACACAAACTATGGCTACACCTTC. Translated: CAISDGGQNTNYGYTF.

This clonotype was observed a handful of times. The chain joins TRBV7-2 to TRBJ2-3; 7 bases agree with TRBD2. The V gene end was trimmed by 5 bases and the J gene end by 0 bases; junction bases not matched to a gene: 11. Germline V gene data show CDR1 as SGHTA and CDR2 as FQGNSA. The CDR3 consists of 17 residues. CDR3 sequence (DNA): TGTGCCAGCAGCCGTATACTAGCGCGCTTTAGCACAGATACGCAGTATTTT. It is translated as CASSRILARFSTDTQYF. The variable domain in full, with the rest retrieved from reference TRBV7-2 and TRBJ2-3, is GAGVSQSPSNKVTEKGKDVELRCDPISGHTALYWYRQSLGQGLEFLIYFQGNSAPDKSGLPSDRFSAERTGGSVSTLTIQRTQQEDSAVYLCASSRILARFSTDTQYFGPGTRLTVL.

In its sample, this clonotype was seen a few times. The chain employs TRBV5-1 and TRBJ2-1; D gene ambiguous. The CDR3 runs to 17 residues. Germline CDR1 reads SGHRS; CDR2 reads YFSETQ. Trimming removed 4 bases at V and 0 bases at J, with 17 bases between. CDR3 DNA sequence: TGCGCCAGCAGCCATCTGAGCCGGATTAGCTCCTACAATGAGCAGTTCTTC. Translation: CASSHLSRISSYNEQFF.

This clonotype was seen a handful of times. The J gene is TRBJ2-1, the V gene TRBV9, with 7 positions matching TRBD2. Trimming cost V 6 bases and J 8 bases; bases outside gene matches: 8. Germline V gene sequence: CDR1 SGDLS, CDR2 YYNGEE. This CDR3 spans 13 amino acids. In DNA, the CDR3 is TGTGCCAGCAACGCTTGGGGGGGTGATGAGCAGTTCTTC. As protein: CASNAWGGDEQFF.

This clonotype was seen a handful of times. The genes are TRBV6-1 and TRBJ2-7; D gene uncertain. This CDR3 contains 12 residues. Trimming took 10 bases from V and 4 from J, leaving 14 bases between them. Germline CDR1 MNHNS, CDR2 SASEGT. CDR3 coding DNA: TGTGCCATCATGGCGGACGGGTACGAGCAGTACTTC. Amino acids: CAIMADGYEQYF.

This clonotype was found a few times. V and J are TRBV5-1 and TRBJ2-3; D is undetermined. V lost 4 bases, J lost 0 bases, and 15 bases lay in between. Germline V gene sequence: CDR1 SGHRS, CDR2 YFSETQ. The length of the CDR3 is 16 residues. The CDR3 here is CASSRVAVYSTDTQYF. The CDR3 DNA reads TGCGCCAGCAGCCGCGTGGCAGTTTACAGCACAGATACGCAGTATTTT.

The chain links TRBV12-3 or TRBV12-4 to TRBJ2-7; the D gene is possibly TRBD1 (6 bases). The V end lost 7 bases, the J end lost 3 bases, and 19 bases lay between the germline ends. The CDR3 has 15 amino acids. The CDR3 spells CASTPVGVRGYEQYF. The DNA of the CDR3 is TGTGCCAGCACCCCCGTGGGAGTCAGGGGCTACGAGCAGTACTTC.

This clonotype was observed a few times. The V gene is TRBV10-3, the J gene TRBJ2-1; 7 bases match TRBD1. V lost 4 bases to trimming and J lost 12 bases; unmatched junction nucleotides: 6. Per the germline V gene, CDR1 is ENHRY and CDR2 is SYGVKD. The CDR3 has 12 residues. CDR3 bases: TGTGCCATCAGTGGGGATAGACAGGGGCAGTTCTTC. Encoded protein: CAISGDRQGQFF.

This clonotype turned up a few times. J is TRBJ2-1 and V is TRBV12-3 or TRBV12-4, with 7 bases lining up with TRBD1. The V gene end was trimmed by 5 bases and the J gene end by 0 bases; junction bases not matched to a gene: 1. The length of the CDR3 is 14 residues. In DNA form, the CDR3 reads TGTGCCAGCAGTGACAGGGACTCCTACAATGAGCAGTTCTTC. This translates into CASSDRDSYNEQFF.

Regarding this clonotype: Relative to the germline gene, one junction end is altered; a read error may explain this. The chain combines TRBV6-6 with TRBJ2-3; 7 bases align to TRBD1. Looked up from germline, CDR1 is MNHNY and CDR2 is SVGAGI (reference sequence). This CDR3 has 15 residues. The CDR3 protein is CASSYRGGGSDTRYF. In DNA form, the CDR3 reads TGTGCCAGCAGTTACCGAGGGGGCGGCTCAGATACGCGGTATTTT.

V and J are TRBV6-5 and TRBJ2-1, with D possibly matching TRBD2 (7 bases). The length of the CDR3 is 13 residues. Germline V lookup: CDR1 MNHEY, CDR2 SVGAGI. Trimming cost V 7 bases and J 4 bases, with 11 bases left between them. Here the CDR3 DNA reads TGTGCCAGCAACGGGGGGCTATACAATGAGCAGTTCTTC. Translation: CASNGGLYNEQFF.

There are a few counts of this clonotype. The chain combines TRBV7-2 with TRBJ2-5; tentatively, D is TRBD1 (5 bases). Trimming removed 1 base from V and 6 bases from J, with 9 bases in between. Germline loops: CDR1 SGHTA, CDR2 FQGNSA. This CDR3 spans 13 amino acids. The CDR3 region has the DNA TGTGCCAGCAGCTTAGGGGGCCTCAAGACCCAGTACTTC. As protein: CASSLGGLKTQYF.

The chain carries TRBV29-1 and TRBJ1-2, with D unresolved. Per germline, CDR1 SQVTM and CDR2 ANQGSEA. V was shortened by 8 bases and J by 4 bases, with 11 bases between the two germline ends. The CDR3 sequence is 11 residues long. The CDR3 coding sequence is TGCAGCCCGCCAACTGGCTATGGCTACACCTTC. It is translated as CSPPTGYGYTF.

The chain links TRBV19 to TRBJ2-1; 7 nucleotides match TRBD1. The junction had 7 bases not matched to a gene; V was cut back by 4 bases and J by 7 bases. Germline V gene sequence: CDR1 LNHDA, CDR2 SQIVND (reference sequence). The CDR3 loop spans 14 amino acids. CDR3 coding DNA: TGTGCCAGTAGTAGAGGGGGCTCGAGAAATGAGCAGTTCTTC. This gives the protein CASSRGGSRNEQFF.

As to this clonotype: Being one base from a much bigger clone, this may be a read error. The chain uses TRBV29-1 and TRBJ2-3, with D tentatively TRBD1 (7 bases). Germline V gene sequence: CDR1 SQVTM, CDR2 ANQGSEA. The CDR3 spans 16 residues. Between the trimmed V and J ends, which lost 4 bases and 7 bases, there was a span of 24 bases. CDR3 residues: CSVGGVITGESHTQYF. CDR3 nucleotides: TGCAGCGTTGGGGGGGTAATAACAGGGGAGTCGCATACGCAGTATTTT.

V is TRBV9 and J is TRBJ2-1; 9 bases line up with TRBD2. Germline CDR1 reads SGDLS; CDR2 reads YYNGEE. There are 16 residues in the CDR3. V dropped 8 bases and J dropped 2; count of bases not matched to a gene: 11. CDR3 nucleotide sequence: TGTGCCAGTCAGGCGACCTCTAGCGGGGCCTACAATGAGCAGTTCTTC. Translated, it gives CASQATSSGAYNEQFF. Complete variable domain (other parts from reference TRBV9 and TRBJ2-1): DSGVTQTPKHLITATGQRVTLRCSPRSGDLSVYWYQQSLDQGLQFLIQYYNGEERAKGNILERFSAQQFPDLHSELNLSSLELGDSALYFCASQATSSGAYNEQFFGPGTRLTVL.

The rearrangement uses TRBV15 and TRBJ2-1; D is unresolved. CDR1 LNHNV and CDR2 YYDKDF come from the germline V gene (reference sequence). The CDR3 extends over 12 amino acids. V was cut by 1 base and J by 8 bases, with 6 bases left in between. The CDR3 coding sequence is TGTGCCACCAGCAGAGGAAGCGATGAGCAGTTCTTC. Amino acid sequence: CATSRGSDEQFF.

This clonotype was detected once. This chain uses TRBV27 with TRBJ2-7; 10 nucleotides align to TRBD2. Germline CDR1 and CDR2: MNHEY and SMNVEV (reference sequence). The J segment lost 0 bases and the V segment lost 8 bases, leaving 10 bases of the junction unmatched. The CDR3 is 16 amino acids. CDR3 DNA sequence: TGTGCCAGCGCTCGACTAGCGGGTTGGAGCTCCTACGAGCAGTACTTC. Amino acid sequence: CASARLAGWSSYEQYF.

The table lists this clonotype with a few counts. The chain carries TRBV9 and TRBJ1-2, with 7 bases aligning to TRBD1. CDR1 is SGDLS and CDR2 is YYNGEE in the germline V gene. There are 16 residues in the CDR3. The J segment lost 4 bases and the V segment lost 3 bases, leaving 12 bases of the junction unmatched. The DNA for the CDR3 is TGTGCCAGCAGCGCCGAAGGGGGGGGACAGATCTATGGCTACACCTTC. Amino acids: CASSAEGGGQIYGYTF.

The table lists this clonotype with a few counts. This rearrangement joins TRBV27 to TRBJ1-1, with D perhaps TRBD1 (5 bases). Germline loops: CDR1 MNHEY, CDR2 SMNVEV (reference sequence). Between the trimmed V and J ends, which lost 4 bases and 4 bases, there was a span of 13 bases. The CDR3 consists of 14 residues. The CDR3 here is CASSSGAGTTEAFF. The DNA for the CDR3 is TGTGCCAGCAGTTCCGGCGCAGGGACCACTGAAGCTTTCTTT.

This chain connects TRBV6-2 or TRBV6-3 to TRBJ2-7, with 7 bases aligning to TRBD2. The germline gives CDR1 MNHEY, CDR2 SVGEGT. The CDR3 runs to 14 residues. V dropped 6 bases and J dropped 4; count of bases not matched to a gene: 9. The CDR3: CASRESGTKYEQYF. The CDR3 DNA reads TGTGCCAGCAGAGAATCCGGGACTAAGTACGAGCAGTACTTC.

This clonotype was seen a handful of times. The rearrangement links TRBV7-6 to TRBJ2-3, with 10 positions matching TRBD2. Trimming took 5 bases from V and 0 from J; bases not matched to a gene: 11. Per germline, CDR1 SGHVS and CDR2 FNYEAQ. The CDR3 runs 18 residues. CDR3 coding DNA: TGTGCCAGCAGCCGCAGTAGGACTAGCGGAGCTAGCACAGATACGCAGTATTTT. Encoded protein: CASSRSRTSGASTDTQYF.

This clonotype was recorded at least ten times. This chain uses TRBV18 with TRBJ2-1; D perhaps matches TRBD2 (6 bases). The CDR3 consists of 15 residues. Trimming took 5 bases from V and 0 from J, leaving 11 bases between them. Germline values: CDR1 KGHSH, CDR2 LQKENI. CDR3 in DNA: TGTGCCAGCTCAGACGGGAGTGTCTCCTACAATGAGCAGTTCTTC. Translated, it gives CASSDGSVSYNEQFF. Filled out from reference TRBV18 and TRBJ2-1, the complete variable domain reads NAGVMQNPRHLVRRRGQEARLRCSPMKGHSHVYWYRQLPEEGLKFMVYLQKENIIDESGMPKERFSAEFPKEGPSILRIQQVVRGDSAAYFCASSDGSVSYNEQFFGPGTRLTVL.

For the CDR3, the DNA is TGCAGCGTTCTCGGGGCAACCGGCACAGGGTCCTACAATGAGCAGTTCTTC. It is translated as CSVLGATGTGSYNEQFF. V and J are TRBV29-1 and TRBJ2-1, with D perhaps matching TRBD1 (6 bases). Looked up from germline, CDR1 is SQVTM and CDR2 is ANQGSEA. This CDR3 is built from 17 residues. V was cut by 5 bases and J by 1 base, with 21 bases left in between.

This clonotype came up a few times. This chain links TRBV7-8 with TRBJ2-7; unclear D gene. Trimming cost V 2 bases and J 5 bases, with 13 bases left between them. This CDR3 has 14 residues. The germline V gene has CDR1 SGHVS and CDR2 FQNEAQ. The CDR3 nucleotides are TGTGCCAGCAGCTTACAAGAAGCCTCTAACGAGCAGTACTTC. This codes for CASSLQEASNEQYF.

The gene calls are TRBV12-3 or TRBV12-4 and TRBJ2-7; 10 nucleotides agree with TRBD1. Trimming removed 3 bases from V and 3 bases from J; junction bases left unmatched: 5. This CDR3 is 15 amino acids long. The CDR3 spells CASSFGWTGGYEQYF. The CDR3 nucleotides are TGTGCCAGCAGTTTCGGCTGGACAGGGGGCTACGAGCAGTACTTC.

The chain couples TRBV4-1 to TRBJ2-5; TRBD1 or TRBD2 may be the D gene (5 bases each). Trimming removed 1 base from V and 11 bases from J, with 17 bases in between. The CDR3 spans 14 residues. CDR1 and CDR2 (germline): MGHRA, YSYEKL. The CDR3, as DNA: TGCGCCAGCAGCCAAGCGGCAGGGAGCTACGGGCAGTACTTC. This codes for CASSQAAGSYGQYF.